The T cell receptor beta chain described here comes from a study of blood T cell repertoires in COVID-19. Study-level background: Sample material is recorded as cDNA or gDNA derived from T cells, B-cell-depleted T cells, or PBMCs.

Original processing methods: Amplifying reference gene primers gave estimates of nucleated cell counts. Produced via immunoSEQ multiplex PCR; TCRdb's table is partial and in-frame only. Clone size and the V and J calls come from that table; the DNA yielded D and trimming. The data hold around 150,000 clones, with 85% to 95% observed a single time. The sequence came from a woman aged 45 to 65 with acute or convalescent COVID-19. The sequenced material came from peripheral blood.

The CDR3 region has the DNA TGTGCCAGCAGCGTAGGATCGGCGACAGGGTTATCGGATACGCAGTATTTT. Amino acids: CASSVGSATGLSDTQYF. This rearrangement joins TRBV9 to TRBJ2-3; 7 positions match TRBD1. Germline trimming cut 0 bases from V and 6 bases from J; bases unmatched to any gene: 13. This CDR3 contains 17 residues. Germline CDR1 reads SGDLS; CDR2 reads YYNGEE. Full variable domain (remainder filled in from reference TRBV9 and TRBJ2-3): DSGVTQTPKHLITATGQRVTLRCSPRSGDLSVYWYQQSLDQGLQFLIQYYNGEERAKGNILERFSAQQFPDLHSELNLSSLELGDSALYFCASSVGSATGLSDTQYFGPGTRLTVL.